The 2 T cell receptor beta chains listed next were all sequenced from one sample in a study of T-cell memory formation after mild COVID-19. TCRdb reprocessed the 5' RACE reads via MiXCR and lists one record per CDR3 protein. The repertoire holds about 190,000 distinct CDR3 sequences, with about 18% as singletons. The specimen sequenced was PBMCs or a T cell subset sorted from them (not recorded which). The origin of the receptors is an adult woman who had mild COVID-19 (a few samples of this study predate the infection). Cell type and time point are not known.

CDR3 bases: TGTGCCAGCAGTTTGAGGGGCTCAGATACGCAGTATTTT. It specifies CASSLRGSDTQYF. The chain combines TRBV12-3 or TRBV12-4 with TRBJ2-3; D may correspond to TRBD1 or TRBD2 (5 bases each). V was cut by 3 bases and J by 4 bases, with 8 bases left in between. This CDR3 region has 13 residues.

The V call is TRBV29-1, the J call TRBJ2-7, with D possibly matching TRBD1 (5 bases). The germline CDR1 and CDR2 sequences are SQVTM and ANQGSEA. V shed 4 bases and J shed 6 bases, with 16 bases lying between them. The CDR3 is 13 residues long. CDR3 in amino acids: CSVAETDSSEQYF. The CDR3 region has the DNA TGCAGCGTTGCCGAGACAGACTCTAGCGAGCAGTACTTC.